The 9 T cell receptor beta chains below all came from one sample that was sequenced in a study of cytomegalovirus exposure and HLA in healthy donors. PCR amplification relied on 60 Vbeta primers (plus 13 Jbeta primers). Repertoires were generated with immunoSEQ multiplex PCR, while TCRdb's copy carries only in-frame clones and drops some. The sample has about 160,000 clones; around 72% are singletons. The source material was PBMCs. The source is a female donor in good health and CMV-seronegative.

V is TRBV28 and J is TRBJ2-7; perhaps TRBD1 as D (6 bases). The germline gives CDR1 MDHEN, CDR2 SYDVKM. The ends were cut back, 6 bases at V and 4 bases at J, with 22 bases in the middle. The CDR3 contains 16 residues. CDR3 sequence (DNA): TGTGCCAGCAGCTCCCCGCGCGCGGGCCAGGGGTACGAGCAGTACTTC. Protein product: CASSSPRAGQGYEQYF.

This clone showed up just once. The CDR3 DNA reads as TGTGCCAGCAGCTTCCAAGCGGGGACGGCCAATGAGCAGTTCTTC. Amino acid sequence: CASSFQAGTANEQFF. The V call is TRBV13, the J call TRBJ2-1; 7 bases are a match to TRBD2. V dropped 3 bases and J dropped 6; count of bases not matched to a gene: 8. The CDR3 is 15 residues long. CDR1 is PRHDT, CDR2 FYEKMQ, per germline (reference sequence). Full variable domain (missing parts from reference TRBV13 and TRBJ2-1): AAGVIQSPRHLIKEKRETATLKCYPIPRHDTVYWYQQGPGQDPQFLISFYEKMQSDKGSIPDRFSAQQFSDYHSELNMSSLELGDSALYFCASSFQAGTANEQFFGPGTRLTVL.

The genes are TRBV7-6 and TRBJ2-5, with 8 bases matching TRBD1. This CDR3 is 14 amino acids long. CDR1 and CDR2 (germline): SGHVS, FNYEAQ. With V trimmed by 5 bases and J by 4 bases, 6 bases remained unmatched. CDR3 DNA sequence: TGTGCCAGCAGCGACTCAGGGGGCCCAGAGACCCAGTACTTC. Protein: CASSDSGGPETQYF.

This clone has only a few counts. The chain uses TRBV11-2 and TRBJ2-3, with D perhaps matching TRBD2 (6 bases). Germline CDR1 reads SGHAT; CDR2 reads FQNNGV. This CDR3 is 13 amino acids long. Trimming cost V 8 bases and J 3 bases, with 12 bases left between them. CDR3 sequence: CASGGFRTDTQYF. The CDR3, as DNA: TGTGCCAGCGGGGGGTTCCGGACAGATACGCAGTATTTT. The full variable domain, with the rest looked up from reference TRBV11-2 and TRBJ2-3, is EAGVAQSPRYKIIEKRQSVAFWCNPISGHATLYWYQQILGQGPKLLIQFQNNGVVDDSQLPKDRFSAERLKGVDSTLKIQPAKLEDSAVYLCASGGFRTDTQYFGPGTRLTVL.

This clone was picked up one time. The genes are TRBV7-9 and TRBJ1-5; TRBD1 matches at 8 bases. Per the germline V gene, CDR1 is SEHNR and CDR2 is FQNEAQ (reference sequence). This CDR3 is 16 amino acids long. The J segment lost 7 bases and the V segment lost 0 bases, leaving 8 bases of the junction unmatched. This CDR3 reads CASSLASGQGGQPQHF. The CDR3 bases are TGTGCCAGCAGCTTAGCATCCGGACAGGGTGGCCAGCCCCAGCATTTT. The full variable domain, rest sourced from reference TRBV7-9 and TRBJ1-5, is DTGVSQNPRHKITKRGQNVTFRCDPISEHNRLYWYRQTLGQGPEFLTYFQNEAQLEKSRLLSDRFSAERPKGSFSTLEIQRTEQGDSAMYLCASSLASGQGGQPQHFGDGTRLSIL.

The chain carries TRBV13 and TRBJ1-4; possible D gene TRBD1, 5 bases. Trimming left V 3 bases short and J 10 bases short, with 12 bases between. Germline loops: CDR1 PRHDT, CDR2 FYEKMQ (reference sequence). This CDR3 has 13 residues. DNA of the CDR3: TGTGCCAGCAGCTTCAGCGGGAGGGGAAAACTGTTTTTT. Protein: CASSFSGRGKLFF. The whole variable domain, filled in from reference TRBV13 and TRBJ1-4, reads AAGVIQSPRHLIKEKRETATLKCYPIPRHDTVYWYQQGPGQDPQFLISFYEKMQSDKGSIPDRFSAQQFSDYHSELNMSSLELGDSALYFCASSFSGRGKLFFGSGTQLSVL.

The chain links TRBV27 to TRBJ2-5; perhaps TRBD2 as D (5 bases). The DNA end is more similar to TRBJ2-7, so the J call may be wrong. This CDR3 contains 16 residues. CDR1 MNHEY and CDR2 SMNVEV come from the germline V gene (reference sequence). CDR3: CASSLSSGSLSYEQYF. Written as DNA, the CDR3 is TGTGCCAGCAGTTTATCGTCGGGGTCTCTCTCCTACGAGCAGTACTTC.

In this sample, this clone turned up a few times. The chain joins TRBV28 to TRBJ1-5; D is unresolved. Trimming stripped 0 bases from V and 0 bases from J, with 9 bases between. CDR1 is MDHEN and CDR2 is SYDVKM in the germline V gene. The CDR3 loop spans 16 amino acids. For the CDR3, the DNA is TGTGCCAGCAGTTTATGGGCAGTAAATAGCAATCAGCCCCAGCATTTT. It codes for CASSLWAVNSNQPQHF.

V is TRBV6-1 and J is TRBJ2-7, with D tentatively TRBD1 (6 bases). Germline V CDR1 and CDR2: MNHNS, SASEGT. The CDR3 runs 14 residues. V lost 7 bases, J lost 4 bases, and 17 bases lay in between. The CDR3 coding sequence is TGTGCCAGCAAGGCCTGGACAGAAGTTTACGAGCAGTACTTC. Translating gives CASKAWTEVYEQYF.